The 24 T cell receptor beta chains below were found in one sample sequenced in a study of cytomegalovirus exposure and HLA in healthy donors (dated by TCRdb to about 2017). The method was the immunoSEQ multiplex PCR assay. For the multiplex PCR, a mixture combining 60 forward primers for TCR Vbeta segments and 13 reverse primers for TCR Jbeta segments was used. TCRdb provides this immuneACCESS table in a form limited to in-frame rearrangements. Some clones are lacking; in checked studies, under half of them reflect an unresolved V gene, and why the rest are absent is not known. This sample's listing comprises tens of thousands of clones. The ten largest account for 5% of the sample. Sequencing was done on a sample of PBMCs. The receptors shown here come from a woman between 40 and 50 years old in good health and CMV-seropositive.

The chain combines TRBV9 with TRBJ2-1, with D possibly TRBD1 on 5 matching bases. Germline assignment: CDR1 SGDLS and CDR2 YYNGEE. Deletions cut 4 bases from V and 2 bases from J, with 10 bases between. The CDR3 spans 14 residues. CDR3 DNA: TGTGCCAGCAGCCCTGGGGCTACCTACAATGAGCAGTTCTTC. This codes for CASSPGATYNEQFF.

V gene TRBV9 combines with J gene TRBJ2-3; weak D call: TRBD2 (5 bases). The ends were cut back, 4 bases at V and 2 bases at J, with 14 bases in the middle. There are 15 residues in the CDR3. CDR1 is SGDLS and CDR2 is YYNGEE in the germline V gene. The CDR3 coding sequence is TGTGCCAGCAGCCCCCCAGCGGCTGACACAGATACGCAGTATTTT. The encoded protein is CASSPPAADTDTQYF.

V usage is TRBV7-3 and J usage is TRBJ2-7; 8 positions match TRBD1. In germline, CDR1 is SGHTA, CDR2 FQGTGA. The CDR3 covers 16 residues. V shed 5 bases and J 2 bases; nucleotides not matched to a gene: 11. The CDR3 region is CASSPQGQVQAYEQYF. The CDR3 DNA reads as TGTGCCAGCAGCCCTCAGGGACAGGTCCAAGCCTACGAGCAGTACTTC.

CDR3 loop: CASSEFTGIESGYTF. The CDR3 DNA is TGTGCCAGCAGTGAATTTACGGGGATTGAAAGCGGCTACACCTTC. This chain connects TRBV25-1 to TRBJ1-2; D not certain. The germline V gene has CDR1 MGHDK and CDR2 SYGVNS. Trimming took off 1 base at V and 8 bases at J, with 17 bases between the two ends. There are 15 residues in the CDR3.

In nucleotides, the CDR3 is TGTGCCAGTAGCCTTACAGGGGGGGGAGAAAAACTGTTTTTT. Its translation: CASSLTGGGEKLFF. The gene calls are TRBV19 and TRBJ1-4, with 8 bases lining up with TRBD1. V trimming: 6 bases; J trimming: 8 bases; junction bases outside the gene matches: 8. CDR3 length: 14 residues. The germline V gene has CDR1 LNHDA and CDR2 SQIVND (reference sequence).

The chain combines TRBV7-2 with TRBJ1-1; 10 nucleotides align to TRBD1. There are 15 residues in the CDR3. The germline CDR1 and CDR2 sequences are SGHTA and FQGNSA. V was pared by 3 bases and J by 5 bases, with 6 bases of the junction left unmatched. The CDR3 is CASSFLDRGGTEAFF. DNA of the CDR3: TGTGCCAGCAGCTTCCTGGACAGGGGGGGAACTGAAGCTTTCTTT.

V usage is TRBV10-2 and J usage is TRBJ2-5; D may be TRBD2 (5 bases). The CDR3 has 13 residues. Germline CDR1 and CDR2: WSHSY and SAAADI. Trimming stripped 8 bases from V and 2 bases from J, with 12 bases between. The CDR3 bases are TGCGCCAGCGAAGCCGGGGAACAAGAGACCCAGTACTTC. Translation: CASEAGEQETQYF.

The chain recombines TRBV28 with TRBJ2-2; TRBD2 matches at 8 bases. The CDR3 length is 14 residues. V lost 3 bases to trimming and J lost 6 bases; unmatched junction nucleotides: 3. Germline V gives CDR1 MDHEN, CDR2 SYDVKM. CDR3 DNA: TGTGCCAGCAGTTTCCGAGCGGGAGCCGGGGAGCTGTTTTTT. It specifies CASSFRAGAGELFF.

This sequence joins TRBV13 and TRBJ2-2, with 13 bases matching TRBD2. CDR1 and CDR2 (germline): PRHDT, FYEKMQ (reference sequence). The CDR3 consists of 18 residues. After removal of 5 bases from V and 0 bases from J, the junction contained 6 bases not matched to a gene. The CDR3 DNA is TGTGCCAGCAGCCTTAGGACTAGCGGGAGCCCGAACACCGGGGAGCTGTTTTTT. This gives the protein CASSLRTSGSPNTGELFF.

The chain has TRBV5-8 and TRBJ1-3; D is undetermined. This CDR3 region has 17 residues. Looked up from germline, CDR1 is SGHTS and CDR2 is YDEGEE. Trimming removed 0 bases at V and 0 bases at J, with 13 bases between. CDR3 loop: CASSLDGSYSSGNTIYF. DNA for the CDR3: TGTGCCAGCAGCTTGGACGGGTCCTACTCCTCTGGAAACACCATATATTTT.

The genes are TRBV5-1 and TRBJ2-1, with 8 bases that match TRBD2. Germline V gene data show CDR1 as SGHRS and CDR2 as YFSETQ. V lost 0 bases and J lost 3; bases outside the gene matches: 2. The CDR3 length is 15 residues. The CDR3 sequence is CASSLATSGYNEQFF. The CDR3 DNA follows: TGCGCCAGCAGCTTGGCAACTAGCGGCTACAATGAGCAGTTCTTC.

This chain connects TRBV28 to TRBJ2-6; D gene uncertain. Per germline, CDR1 MDHEN and CDR2 SYDVKM. The ends were cut back, 5 bases at V and 2 bases at J, with 7 bases in the middle. This CDR3 spans 14 amino acids. The chain's CDR3 is CASSRSTGANVLTF. In DNA form, the CDR3 reads TGTGCCAGCAGTCGTTCTACTGGGGCCAACGTCCTGACTTTC.

The CDR3: CASSVSGQGANYGYTF. In DNA, the CDR3 is TGTGCCAGCAGCGTGAGCGGACAGGGCGCTAACTATGGCTACACCTTC. The chain recombines TRBV9 with TRBJ1-2; 8 bases are a match to TRBD1. The CDR3 loop spans 16 amino acids. Germline-derived CDR1 and CDR2 are SGDLS and YYNGEE. V lost 2 bases to trimming and J lost 0 bases; unmatched junction nucleotides: 6.

This chain joins TRBV30 and TRBJ1-5; D might be TRBD1 (5 bases). This CDR3 comprises 12 residues. V dropped 2 bases and J dropped 6 bases, with 8 bases sitting between them. The germline V gene encodes CDR1 GTSNPN and CDR2 SVGIG (reference sequence). The CDR3 sequence: CAWSIGAQPQHF. CDR3 DNA: TGTGCCTGGAGTATAGGGGCTCAGCCCCAGCATTTT.

The rearrangement links TRBV5-1 to TRBJ2-5; 10 bases match TRBD2. The CDR3 totals 15 residues. Per germline, CDR1 SGHRS and CDR2 YFSETQ. The V and J ends lost 1 base and 4 bases, in that order; junction bases with no gene match: 4. CDR3 region: CASSLLASGGETQYF. The CDR3 DNA reads TGCGCCAGCAGCTTGTTAGCTAGCGGGGGAGAGACCCAGTACTTC.

The genes are TRBV28 and TRBJ2-7; 8 positions agree with TRBD1. J gave up 2 bases and V 5 bases, and 8 bases lay outside the gene matches. Germline-derived CDR1 and CDR2 are MDHEN and SYDVKM. The CDR3 is 15 residues long. CDR3 in amino acids: CASSQTTGEAYEQYF. The CDR3 DNA is TGTGCCAGCAGTCAAACGACAGGGGAGGCCTACGAGCAGTACTTC.

The gene calls are TRBV7-2 and TRBJ1-5; 8 positions match TRBD1. The CDR3 is 14 amino acids. V was clipped by 4 bases and J by 7 bases; unmatched bases: 6. CDR1 and CDR2 from the germline V gene are SGHTA and FQGNSA. The CDR3 DNA is TGTGCCAGCAGCTCTGACAGGGGTGGACAGCCCCAGCATTTT. It encodes CASSSDRGGQPQHF.

The chain links TRBV21-1 to TRBJ2-3; the listed D gene, TRBD1, was not tested against the DNA. TRBV21-1 constitutes a pseudogene. The CDR3 has 19 residues. Here the CDR3 reads CASSKPLQTGRGLTDTQYF. CDR3 nucleotide sequence: TGTGCCAGCAGCAAACCCCTGCAGACAGGCCGAGGCCTCACAGATACGCAGTATTTT.

The CDR3, as DNA: TGTGCCAGTAGTATTGGGGGACAGGGACGCAATCAGCCCCAGCATTTT. Amino acid sequence: CASSIGGQGRNQPQHF. The chain is built from TRBV19 and TRBJ1-5; the match to TRBD1 covers 9 bases. V trimming: 3 bases; J trimming: 2 bases; junction bases outside the gene matches: 5. CDR3 length: 16 amino acids. The V gene's germline CDR1 is LNHDA and CDR2 SQIVND (reference sequence).

The genes are TRBV11-2 and TRBJ2-1, with 9 bases aligning to TRBD2. This CDR3 is built from 16 residues. Germline CDR1 reads SGHAT; CDR2 reads FQNNGV. The ends lost 1 base at V and 6 bases at J; junction bases unmatched: 7. This chain's CDR3 is CASSLGVAGVGNEQFF. The CDR3 DNA follows: TGTGCCAGCAGCTTAGGGGTAGCGGGAGTCGGCAATGAGCAGTTCTTC.

The rearrangement joins TRBV7-6 to TRBJ2-6; D is possibly TRBD1 (6 bases). This CDR3 region has 16 residues. Germline-derived CDR1 and CDR2 are SGHVS and FNYEAQ. Trimming pared 5 bases from V and 0 bases from J, leaving 11 bases between. CDR3 nucleotide sequence: TGTGCCAGCAGCGTTACAGGGAACTCTGGGGCCAACGTCCTGACTTTC. Residues: CASSVTGNSGANVLTF.

The gene calls are TRBV11-3 and TRBJ2-3; TRBD2 aligns across 9 bases. Germline assignment: CDR1 SGHNT and CDR2 YENEEA. The CDR3 is made up of 16 amino acids. V gave up 1 base and J gave up 9 bases; unmatched junction bases: 11. The CDR3 coding sequence is TGTGCCAGCAGCTTAGGGGCTAGCGGGGCCAGGAAAACGCAGTATTTT. As protein: CASSLGASGARKTQYF.

This sequence joins TRBV7-9 and TRBJ1-3; D gene ambiguous. Germline CDR1 reads SEHNR; CDR2 reads FQNEAQ (reference sequence). The CDR3 has 17 amino acids. The ends were cut back, 0 bases at V and 0 bases at J, with 12 bases in the middle. Written as DNA, the CDR3 is TGTGCCAGCAGCTTAGCAGTTCTGGGGAGCTCTGGAAACACCATATATTTT. It codes for CASSLAVLGSSGNTIYF.

V gene TRBV11-2 combines with J gene TRBJ2-3, with TRBD1 matching over 7 bases. With 2 bases clipped from V and 4 bases from J, the junction kept 9 bases outside the gene matches. Germline loops: CDR1 SGHAT, CDR2 FQNNGV. This CDR3 is built from 16 residues. In DNA form, the CDR3 reads TGTGCCAGCAGCTTACAACAGGGGAGACGTCCAGATACGCAGTATTTT. Amino acids: CASSLQQGRRPDTQYF.